Listed below are T cell receptor beta chains from one sample, sequenced in a study of shared clonotypes between healthy human individuals. Clones were read by immunoSEQ multiplex PCR, and TCRdb kept only the in-frame ones, dropping some. The data hold some 2.1 million clones, with less than 95% observed a single time. Sequencing was performed on naive CD8+ T cells sorted from blood. The origin of the receptors is a man aged 18 to 30 in good health. Each CDR3 is given with its conserved first and last residue. Fields, in order: D gene, V gene, CDR3 protein. The D gene is left open where the match is weak.

>TRBD2|TRBV10-3
CAIGGVSYEQYF
>TRBD2|TRBV6-4
CASSDGTSGRNEQFF
>TRBD2|TRBV9
CASSDGASGYEQYF
>NA|TRBV30
CAWSPGPSSGNTIYF
>NA|TRBV5-1
CASSSPTGGSGNTEAFF
>TRBD2|TRBV6-1
CASSETLAGGELFF
>NA|TRBV10-2
CASSELDGTYEQYF
>NA|TRBV6-1
CASSIWQSSGNTIYF
>TRBD1|TRBV25-1
CASSETYRTGGNEKLFF
>TRBD2|TRBV6-5
CASSYSAGRYNEQFF
>NA|TRBV7-2
CASWTVLNTEAFF
>NA|TRBV28
CASSVVRGSSYEQYF
>TRBD2|TRBV14
CASSQDSGRALFNEQFF
>TRBD2|TRBV5-1
CASSPSGFYEQYF
>NA|TRBV4-3
CASSQGRGTGELFF
>TRBD2|TRBV7-8
CASSDLGFAGGREQYF
>NA|TRBV18
CASSSTGPANYGYTF
>NA|TRBV9
CASSAGSKGGYEQYF
>NA|TRBV4-1
CASSQEGVNYGYTF
>TRBD2|TRBV27
CASNTGTSGVTDTQYF
>TRBD1|TRBV6-5
CASSPGTGFNQPQHF
>TRBD1|TRBV27
CASSLGWGQGNNEQFF
>NA|TRBV28
CASSFVDWGGGDEQFF
>TRBD2|TRBV5-1
CASSVSAGVYNEQFF
>TRBD1|TRBV30
CAWSQGQRAYEQYF